A single sample is the source of the 16 T cell receptor beta chains below, sequenced in a study of T-cell memory formation after mild COVID-19. Each CDR3 protein gets one entry after TCRdb re-called the 5' RACE reads with MiXCR. The table shows some 320,000 distinct CDR3 sequences, with 15% to 20% occurring only once. The sequencing sample was made of PBMCs or a T cell subset sorted from them (not recorded which). These receptors all stem from a man younger than 35 who had mild COVID-19 (a few samples of this study predate the infection). Cell type and time point are not known.

This clonotype was detected many times. V and J are TRBV5-1 and TRBJ2-4, with a tentative D call TRBD2 (5 bases). The CDR3 is 14 residues long. Germline CDR1 is SGHRS and CDR2 is YFSETQ. The V gene lost 0 bases and the J gene lost 6 bases, with 10 bases spanning the gap. CDR3 in DNA: TGCGCCAGCAGCTTGGGGGGAGAGGGAAACATTCAGTACTTC. As protein: CASSLGGEGNIQYF.

The gene calls are TRBV7-2 and TRBJ1-2, with unresolved D. V shed 8 bases and J shed 0 bases, with 7 bases lying between them. The CDR3 sequence is 12 residues long. Looked up from germline, CDR1 is SGHTA and CDR2 is FQGNSA. The CDR3 reads CASAHTNYGYTF. The DNA for the CDR3 is TGTGCCAGCGCACACACTAACTATGGCTACACCTTC.

The chain combines TRBV7-8 with TRBJ1-2; D may be TRBD1 (5 bases). V lost 5 bases to trimming and J lost 3 bases, with 10 bases between them. CDR3 length: 13 residues. Germline CDR1 reads SGHVS; CDR2 reads FQNEAQ. The CDR3 is CASSGDSYYGYTF. CDR3 sequence (DNA): TGTGCCAGCAGCGGAGACAGCTACTATGGCTACACCTTC.

This clonotype showed up many times. The V gene is TRBV7-9, the J gene TRBJ2-1; tentative D call: TRBD1 (6 bases). V lost 11 bases and J 2 bases, leaving 16 bases between the germline ends. Per the germline V gene, CDR1 is SEHNR and CDR2 is FQNEAQ (reference sequence). The CDR3 loop spans 14 amino acids. The CDR3 DNA reads as TGTGCCGGAAGCAGGGGAGCTACCTACAATGAGCAGTTCTTC. This gives the protein CAGSRGATYNEQFF.

This chain uses TRBV7-6 with TRBJ2-5; 10 bases are shared with TRBD1. J was trimmed by 5 bases and V by 4 bases; bases with no gene match: 4. The CDR3 consists of 14 residues. Germline values: CDR1 SGHVS, CDR2 FNYEAQ. This CDR3 is CASSYGQGVETQYF. CDR3 DNA sequence: TGTGCCAGCAGCTACGGACAGGGGGTGGAGACCCAGTACTTC.

This chain connects TRBV30 to TRBJ1-1; tentatively, D is TRBD1 (5 bases). Looked up from germline, CDR1 is GTSNPN and CDR2 is SVGIG (reference sequence). The germline V and J ends were trimmed by 2 bases and 4 bases, with 17 bases remaining between them. The CDR3 totals 15 residues. CDR3 nucleotide sequence: TGTGCCTGGAGTCTCGCAGGGCCCTGGACCACTGAAGCTTTCTTT. It yields the protein CAWSLAGPWTTEAFF.

The chain employs TRBV4-1 and TRBJ2-5; 10 positions match TRBD2. Germline V gene sequence: CDR1 MGHRA, CDR2 YSYEKL. V was clipped by 4 bases and J by 6 bases; unmatched bases: 14. The CDR3 is 17 amino acids. Written as DNA, the CDR3 is TGCGCCAGCAGCCCCCCTCGTGCAGCGGGGGGGCCAAAGACCCAGTACTTC. This gives the protein CASSPPRAAGGPKTQYF.

This clonotype has just a few counts. The rearrangement uses TRBV12-3 or TRBV12-4 and TRBJ1-5, with D perhaps TRBD1 (5 bases). This CDR3 comprises 14 residues. Trimming pared 3 bases from V and 6 bases from J, leaving 12 bases between. The CDR3 reads CASSFQGESQPQHF. CDR3 nucleotide sequence: TGTGCCAGCAGTTTCCAGGGCGAGAGTCAGCCCCAGCATTTT.

The V gene is TRBV29-1, the J gene TRBJ2-3; D gene uncertain. Trimming shortened V by 8 bases and J by 6 bases, and 18 bases separated the two germline ends. The CDR3 is 13 amino acids. The germline CDR1 and CDR2 sequences are SQVTM and ANQGSEA. DNA for the CDR3: TGCAGCACCCGCCTCTATCCCTCCGATACGCAGTATTTT. It translates to CSTRLYPSDTQYF.

The CDR3 here is CASSWRASGGVNEQFF. For the CDR3, the DNA is TGCGCCAGCAGCTGGAGGGCTAGCGGGGGTGTAAATGAGCAGTTCTTC. This chain links TRBV5-1 with TRBJ2-1; 10 bases are shared with TRBD2. The CDR3 has 16 residues. Germline V gene lookup returns CDR1 SGHRS and CDR2 YFSETQ. Trimming at V came to 3 bases and at J to 7 bases, leaving 10 bases not matched to a gene.

The CDR3 sequence is CASSPVTGNHEQYF. CDR3 sequence (DNA): TGCGCCAGCAGCCCGGTGACAGGGAACCACGAGCAGTACTTC. The gene calls are TRBV5-1 and TRBJ2-7; 7 positions match TRBD1. Trimming at V came to 4 bases and at J to 5 bases, leaving 9 bases not matched to a gene. The germline CDR1 and CDR2 sequences are SGHRS and YFSETQ. This CDR3 region has 14 residues. The complete variable domain, with remaining parts taken from reference TRBV5-1 and TRBJ2-7, reads KAGVTQTPRYLIKTRGQQVTLSCSPISGHRSVSWYQQTPGQGLQFLFEYFSETQRNKGNFPGRFSGRQFSNSRSEMNVSTLELGDSALYLCASSPVTGNHEQYFGPGTRLTVT.

This clonotype has a handful of counts. This rearrangement joins TRBV7-2 to TRBJ2-5, with no clear D. The V gene's germline CDR1 is SGHTA and CDR2 FQGNSA. V dropped 3 bases and J dropped 0 bases, with 11 bases sitting between them. There are 15 residues in the CDR3. This CDR3 reads CASSLNFYYQETQYF. The CDR3 nucleotides are TGTGCCAGCAGCTTGAACTTCTACTACCAAGAGACCCAGTACTTC. Based on the CDR3 plus reference TRBV7-2 and TRBJ2-5, the full variable domain is GAGVSQSPSNKVTEKGKDVELRCDPISGHTALYWYRQSLGQGLEFLIYFQGNSAPDKSGLPSDRFSAERTGGSVSTLTIQRTQQEDSAVYLCASSLNFYYQETQYFGPGTRLLVL.

This clonotype was counted many times. The V gene is TRBV5-1, the J gene TRBJ2-5; D is unclear. This CDR3 contains 14 residues. V lost 0 bases and J lost 3, with 9 bases in between. Germline CDR1 SGHRS, CDR2 YFSETQ. CDR3 protein: CASSLVLAEETQYF. The DNA for the CDR3 is TGCGCCAGCAGCTTGGTCCTCGCTGAAGAGACCCAGTACTTC.

V and J are TRBV7-6 and TRBJ2-3; a weak D match, TRBD1 (6 bases). V was clipped by 0 bases and J by 3 bases, with 10 bases between them. CDR3 length: 15 amino acids. CDR1 is SGHVS, CDR2 FNYEAQ, per germline. The CDR3 sequence is CASSLAGQRTDTQYF. CDR3 DNA: TGTGCCAGCAGCTTAGCTGGACAGCGAACAGATACGCAGTATTTT.

This clonotype occurred a few times. CDR3 sequence (DNA): TGCGCCAGCAGTACGCCAGGGAGCGAGGGGGCCCTCCACTTT. Translation gives CASSTPGSEGALHF. The chain employs TRBV10-2 and TRBJ1-6, with D maybe TRBD1 (6 bases). The CDR3 contains 14 residues. Trimming removed 5 bases at V and 14 bases at J, with 19 bases between. Germline V gives CDR1 WSHSY, CDR2 SAAADI.

This clonotype showed up just a few times. The chain carries TRBV20-1 and TRBJ2-1, with unresolved D. V gave up 7 bases and J gave up 0 bases, with 13 bases separating them. The germline CDR1 and CDR2 sequences are DFQATT and SNEGSKA (reference sequence). The CDR3 is made up of 14 amino acids. The CDR3 is CSELVPTSYNEQFF. The CDR3 DNA reads TGCAGTGAACTTGTTCCTACCTCCTACAATGAGCAGTTCTTC.